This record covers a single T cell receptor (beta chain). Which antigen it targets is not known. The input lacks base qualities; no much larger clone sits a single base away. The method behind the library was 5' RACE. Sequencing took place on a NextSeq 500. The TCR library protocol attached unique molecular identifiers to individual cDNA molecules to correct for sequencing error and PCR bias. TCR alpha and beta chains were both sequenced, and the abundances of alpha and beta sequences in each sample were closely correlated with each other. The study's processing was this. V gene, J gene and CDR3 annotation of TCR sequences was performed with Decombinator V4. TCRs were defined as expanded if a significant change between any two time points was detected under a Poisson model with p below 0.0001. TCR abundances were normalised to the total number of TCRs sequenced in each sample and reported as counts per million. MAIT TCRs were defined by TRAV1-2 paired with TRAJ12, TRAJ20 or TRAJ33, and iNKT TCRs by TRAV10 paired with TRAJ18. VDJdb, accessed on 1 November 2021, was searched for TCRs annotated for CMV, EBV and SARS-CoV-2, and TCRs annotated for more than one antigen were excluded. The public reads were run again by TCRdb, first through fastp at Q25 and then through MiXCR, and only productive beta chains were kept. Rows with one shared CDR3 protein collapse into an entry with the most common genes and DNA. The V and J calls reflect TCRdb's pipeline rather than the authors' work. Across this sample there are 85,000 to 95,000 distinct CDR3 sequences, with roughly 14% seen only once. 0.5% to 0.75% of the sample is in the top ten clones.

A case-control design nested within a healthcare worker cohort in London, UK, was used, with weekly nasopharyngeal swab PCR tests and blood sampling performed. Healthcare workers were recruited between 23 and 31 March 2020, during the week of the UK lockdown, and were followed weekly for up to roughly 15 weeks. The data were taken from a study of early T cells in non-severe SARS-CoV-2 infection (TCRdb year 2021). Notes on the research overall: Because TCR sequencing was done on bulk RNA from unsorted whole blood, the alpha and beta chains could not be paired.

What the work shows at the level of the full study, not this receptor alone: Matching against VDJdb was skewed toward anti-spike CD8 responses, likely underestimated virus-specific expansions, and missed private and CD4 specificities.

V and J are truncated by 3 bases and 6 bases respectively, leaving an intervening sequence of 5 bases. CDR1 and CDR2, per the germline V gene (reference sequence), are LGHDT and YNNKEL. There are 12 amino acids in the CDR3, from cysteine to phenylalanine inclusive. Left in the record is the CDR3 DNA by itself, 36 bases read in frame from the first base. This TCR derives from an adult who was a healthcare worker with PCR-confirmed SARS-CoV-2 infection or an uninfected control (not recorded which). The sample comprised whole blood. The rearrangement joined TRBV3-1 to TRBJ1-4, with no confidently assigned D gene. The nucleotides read TGTGCCAGCAGCCAGAGGGATGAAAAACTGTTTTTT. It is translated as CASSQRDEKLFF.